A selection of T cell receptor beta chains follows, all from one sample in a study of response to subunit inactivated influenza vaccine. MiXCR, run by TCRdb on the RT-PCR reads, gives a single entry per CDR3 protein. The table records about 160,000 distinct CDR3 sequences, approximately 12% of them present only once. The sequences come from CD8+ T cells sorted from PBMCs, collected 23 months after vaccination. These receptor sequences come from a man aged 50 to 69 who received an inactivated influenza vaccine. The CDR3 runs from the conserved cysteine through the conserved F or W. The D gene is left open where the match is weak. Only some rows state a clone size, as once, few, many or a class for expanded clones.

V,size,J,D,CDR3,DNA
TRBV7-9,NA,TRBJ1-1,NA,CASSFGWTEAFF,TGTGCCAGCAGCTTCGGATGGACTGAAGCTTTCTTT
TRBV4-3,NA,TRBJ1-1,NA,CASSQVRGYTEAFF,TGCGCCAGCAGCCAAGTGAGGGGGTACACTGAAGCTTTCTTT
TRBV7-9,few,TRBJ2-7,NA,CASSSPGKYEQYF,TGTGCCAGCAGCTCCCCGGGCAAATACGAGCAGTACTTC
TRBV6-1,many,TRBJ2-3,TRBD2,CASSLTSGTDTQYF,TGTGCCAGCAGTCTGACTAGCGGCACAGATACGCAGTATTTT
TRBV29-1,many,TRBJ2-1,NA,CSVEDRIPDRSVYNEQFF,TGCAGCGTTGAAGACCGGATCCCTGACCGCTCTGTCTACAATGAGCAGTTCTTC
TRBV20-1,NA,TRBJ1-1,NA,CSARNLRGSTEAFF,TGCAGTGCTAGAAATTTACGGGGGAGCACTGAAGCTTTCTTT
TRBV7-9,many,TRBJ2-1,NA,CASSLTQENEQFF,TGTGCCAGCAGCTTAACTCAGGAGAATGAGCAGTTCTTC
TRBV3-1,once,TRBJ2-7,NA,CATSKEVSCTHEQYF,TGTGCCACCAGCAAGGAGGTGTCTTGTACCCACGAGCAGTACTTC
TRBV29-1,few,TRBJ2-1,NA,CSVAPGYPTEQFF,TGCAGCGTCGCACCGGGATACCCGACTGAGCAGTTCTTC
TRBV3-1,NA,TRBJ2-3,NA,CASSQDGLDTQYF,TGTGCCAGCAGCCAAGACGGACTAGATACGCAGTATTTT
TRBV4-3,few,TRBJ1-1,NA,CASSQVWGRDTEAFF,TGCGCCAGCAGCCAAGTGTGGGGGAGGGACACTGAAGCTTTCTTT
TRBV5-6,few,TRBJ2-1,NA,CASSFGASINEQFF,TGTGCCAGCAGCTTCGGTGCTAGCATCAATGAGCAGTTCTTC
TRBV20-1,few,TRBJ1-2,NA,CSATTNYGYTF,TGCAGTGCTACGACGAACTATGGCTACACCTTC